The rows below give T cell receptor beta chains drawn from one sample of a study of preoperative IRX-2 immunotherapy in early breast cancer. The data were produced by immunoSEQ multiplex PCR, yet TCRdb's version contains in-frame clones alone and is incomplete. The sample holds around 30,000 clones; just under 80% are singletons and the top ten take roughly 2.4%. The material sequenced was lymph node tissue, taken before IRX-2 immunotherapy. The source is a human donor with breast cancer. Both conserved end residues are part of each CDR3. D genes are given only for firm matches. Clone size appears in some rows only: once, few, many, or a class for an expanded clone.

abundance,v_gene,d_gene,j_gene,CDR3aa,CDR3nt
.,TRBV28,.,TRBJ2-7,CASSLRQGGQYF,TGTGCCAGCAGTCTGAGACAGGGAGGGCAGTACTTC
.,TRBV6-8,TRBD1,TRBJ1-2,CASSYSVGTGATLSGYTF,TGTGCCAGCAGTTACTCGGTAGGGACAGGGGCGACGTTATCTGGCTACACCTTC
few,TRBV30,TRBD1,TRBJ1-1,CAWSPGQGRTEAFF,TGTGCCTGGAGTCCGGGACAGGGGCGCACTGAAGCTTTCTTT
.,TRBV19,TRBD1,TRBJ1-1,CASSTRDRLNTEAFF,TGTGCCAGTAGTACCCGGGACAGATTAAACACTGAAGCTTTCTTT
.,TRBV29-1,TRBD1,TRBJ2-3,CSVHRGPLAGQTDTQYF,TGCAGCGTACACAGGGGGCCGTTAGCGGGCCAAACAGATACGCAGTATTTT
.,TRBV28,.,TRBJ1-3,CASSPGFGTGNTIYF,TGTGCCAGCAGTCCAGGGTTCGGGACTGGAAACACCATATATTTT
.,TRBV30,.,TRBJ2-1,CAWGQLLTYNEQFF,TGTGCCTGGGGACAGTTACTAACCTACAATGAGCAGTTCTTC
few,TRBV7-8,.,TRBJ1-1,CASSFERNTEAFF,TGTGCCAGCAGCTTCGAGCGGAACACTGAAGCTTTCTTT
once,TRBV6-8,TRBD1,TRBJ1-5,CASSTTETGGEWGNQPQHF,TGTGCCAGCAGTACGACAGAGACAGGGGGCGAGTGGGGCAATCAGCCCCAGCATTTT
once,TRBV19,TRBD2,TRBJ2-7,CASSMLAGAGGNYEQYF,TGTGCCAGTAGTATGCTAGCGGGGGCCGGCGGGAACTACGAGCAGTACTTC
.,TRBV29-1,.,TRBJ1-1,CSVEPQHGLTEAFF,TGCAGCGTTGAACCCCAGCATGGGCTCACTGAAGCTTTCTTT
.,TRBV25-1,.,TRBJ1-6,CASSEARDYNSPLHF,TGTGCCAGCAGTGAAGCCCGAGACTATAATTCACCCCTCCACTTT
.,TRBV6-8,.,TRBJ2-1,CASSEGRHGNEQFF,TGTGCCAGCAGTGAGGGGCGGCACGGGAATGAGCAGTTCTTC
.,TRBV6-1,.,TRBJ1-5,CASSEDRAVQPQHF,TGTGCCAGCAGTGAAGACAGGGCGGTTCAGCCCCAGCATTTT
once,TRBV19,TRBD1,TRBJ1-1,CASSLHLRQGTEAFF,TGTGCCAGTAGTCTTCACCTTAGACAGGGGACTGAAGCTTTCTTT
.,TRBV5-1,TRBD1,TRBJ2-1,CASSLAPGQDYNEQFF,TGCGCCAGCAGCTTGGCCCCGGGACAGGACTACAATGAGCAGTTCTTC
.,TRBV18,.,TRBJ1-2,CASSPGQKINYGYTF,TGTGCCAGCTCACCTGGACAAAAAATTAACTATGGCTACACCTTC
.,TRBV5-1,TRBD1,TRBJ2-1,CASSTGQGTYNEQFF,TGCGCCAGCAGCACGGGACAGGGGACTTACAATGAGCAGTTCTTC
.,TRBV6-8,TRBD1,TRBJ2-5,CASSYGDRGRLETQYF,TGTGCCAGCAGTTACGGGGACAGGGGAAGGTTAGAGACCCAGTACTTC
.,TRBV5-3,TRBD1,TRBJ1-2,CARSLKRVRSGGEDGYTF,TGTGCCAGAAGCTTGAAAAGAGTACGTTCAGGGGGCGAGGATGGCTACACCTTC
.,TRBV12-2,.,TRBJ1-3,CASRLANWGRPLPKGDTIYF,TGTGCAAGTCGCTTAGCAAATTGGGGCAGGCCATTACCCAAAGGGGACACCATATATTTT
few,TRBV11-3,TRBD1,TRBJ2-6,CASSLGSGGSYFSGANVLTF,TGTGCCAGCAGCTTGGGGTCAGGGGGCTCTTACTTCTCTGGGGCCAACGTCCTGACTTTC
.,TRBV6-8,TRBD1,TRBJ1-2,CASRGTGRNGYTF,TGTGCCAGCAGGGGGACAGGGAGAAATGGCTACACCTTC
.,TRBV28,TRBD1,TRBJ1-2,CASSLSGQNYGYTF,TGTGCCAGCAGTTTATCGGGACAGAACTATGGCTACACCTTC
.,TRBV18,.,TRBJ2-5,CASSPEAETQYF,TGTGCCAGCTCACCAGAGGCGGAGACCCAGTACTTC
.,TRBV5-1,.,TRBJ2-3,CASSLLERSYTDTQYF,TGCGCCAGCAGCTTGCTGGAGCGGAGTTACACAGATACGCAGTATTTT
.,TRBV11-3,TRBD2,TRBJ2-2,CASSLRGGAGNTGELFF,TGTGCCAGCAGCTTGCGCGGGGGGGCCGGGAACACCGGGGAGCTGTTTTTT
.,TRBV28,TRBD1,TRBJ1-1,CASSLSQDRGDAFF,TGTGCCAGCAGTTTATCCCAGGACAGGGGGGATGCTTTCTTT
.,TRBV11-3,TRBD1,TRBJ1-5,CASSLDRDRVQPQHF,TGTGCCAGCAGCTTGGACAGGGACAGGGTCCAGCCCCAGCATTTT
.,TRBV11-3,.,TRBJ2-7,CASSLGGSSYEQYF,TGTGCCAGCAGCTTAGGCGGCAGCTCCTACGAGCAGTACTTC
.,TRBV12-5,.,TRBJ1-1,CASKLLTEAFF,TGTGCCAGCAAGCTACTCACTGAAGCTTTCTTT
.,TRBV4-2,.,TRBJ1-1,CASSFSVQKEAFF,TGTGCCAGCAGCTTTTCGGTACAGAAGGAAGCTTTCTTT
few,TRBV15,.,TRBJ2-5,CATSRVANQETQYF,TGTGCCACCAGCAGAGTGGCGAACCAAGAGACCCAGTACTTC
.,TRBV5-1,.,TRBJ1-4,CASSLSSGRVDEKLFF,TGCGCCAGCAGCTTGAGTTCGGGAAGGGTAGATGAAAAACTGTTTTTT
.,TRBV10-2,.,TRBJ2-3,CASSEGVPDTQYF,TGCGCCAGCAGTGAGGGGGTCCCAGATACGCAGTATTTT
.,TRBV22-1,.,TRBJ1-2,CASSLSRAAIGYGYTF,TGTGCCAGCAGTTTATCCAGAGCGGCAATTGGCTATGGCTACACCTTC
.,TRBV29-1,TRBD1,TRBJ1-5,CSVRGQGSPQHF,TGCAGCGTTAGGGGACAGGGTTCACCCCAGCATTTT
few,TRBV6-8,.,TRBJ1-5,CASSYSLGGQPQHF,TGTGCCAGCAGTTACAGTTTAGGCGGTCAGCCCCAGCATTTT
.,TRBV6-8,.,TRBJ1-1,CASSRPGRIEAFF,TGTGCCAGCAGTCGACCTGGGAGAATTGAAGCTTTCTTT
.,TRBV7-8,.,TRBJ1-4,CASSFRSGAPREKLFF,TGTGCCAGCAGCTTTCGAAGCGGGGCGCCCCGGGAAAAACTGTTTTTT
few,TRBV7-1,.,TRBJ1-2,CASSLEGRYGYTF,TGTGCCAGCAGCTTAGAGGGCAGATATGGCTACACCTTC
.,TRBV11-3,TRBD1,TRBJ1-2,CASSAIPRTGANYGYTF,TGTGCCAGCAGCGCAATTCCTAGGACAGGGGCTAACTATGGCTACACCTTC